This passage covers 14 T cell receptor beta chains from one sample sequenced in a study of CD8+ T cells in alopecia areata. Regarding treatment: oral pan-JAK inhibitor, 5-10 mg twice daily. cDNA serving as the sequencing template came from extracted, reverse transcribed RNA. Sequencing was performed with immunoSEQ multiplex PCR; in TCRdb, only in-frame clones are kept and a portion is missing. The table shows roughly 120,000 clones, with roughly 50% occurring only once. The starting material was CD8+ T cells sorted from blood, obtained at week 4, from a patient treated with tofacitinib. The source of these receptors is a human donor with alopecia areata.

This sequence joins TRBV28 and TRBJ2-4; 10 positions match TRBD2. CDR1 is MDHEN, CDR2 SYDVKM, per germline. The V segment lost 2 bases and the J segment 7 bases; nucleotides outside the gene matches: 8. CDR3 length: 16 amino acids. CDR3 amino acids: CASSLESGGARNIQYF. The CDR3 DNA reads as TGTGCCAGCAGTTTAGAGAGCGGGGGGGCAAGGAACATTCAGTACTTC.

The gene calls are TRBV9 and TRBJ2-5, with D possibly being TRBD1 (6 bases). The ends were cut back, 5 bases at V and 5 bases at J, with 16 bases in the middle. Germline values: CDR1 SGDLS, CDR2 YYNGEE. CDR3 size: 14 residues. The CDR3 protein is CASSAQGYTETQYF. Here the CDR3 DNA reads TGTGCCAGCAGTGCTCAGGGGTACACCGAGACCCAGTACTTC.

The sample holds one count of this clone. This chain connects TRBV27 to TRBJ1-6; D is ambiguous. CDR3 size: 15 residues. Germline V gene sequence: CDR1 MNHEY, CDR2 SMNVEV (reference sequence). V was cut by 0 bases and J by 6 bases, with 9 bases left in between. The CDR3 reads CASSLSPYGNSPLHF. The CDR3 region has the DNA TGTGCCAGCAGTTTATCCCCGTATGGTAATTCACCCCTCCACTTT.

A single count supports this clone. This chain links TRBV27 with TRBJ2-1; TRBD2 is a possible D gene (6 bases). With 5 bases removed from V and 4 bases from J, the gap between germline ends came to 18 bases. Germline loops: CDR1 MNHEY, CDR2 SMNVEV (reference sequence). This CDR3 is 16 amino acids long. The CDR3 here is CASSPERDFTYNEQFF. In nucleotides, the CDR3 is TGTGCCAGCAGTCCCGAGAGGGACTTTACTTACAATGAGCAGTTCTTC.

This chain links TRBV30 with TRBJ1-2; a possible D gene is TRBD1 (5 bases). The V gene's germline CDR1 is GTSNPN and CDR2 SVGIG (reference sequence). This CDR3 has 13 amino acids. The V end lost 2 bases, the J end lost 4 bases, and 11 bases lay between the germline ends. CDR3 loop: CAWSLDSFYGYTF. CDR3 nucleotide sequence: TGTGCCTGGAGTCTAGACAGCTTCTATGGCTACACCTTC. Using reference TRBV30 and TRBJ1-2 for the parts outside the CDR3, the full variable domain is SQTIHQWPATLVQPVGSPLSLECTVEGTSNPNLYWYRQAAGRGLQLLFYSVGIGQISSEVPQNLSASRPQDRQFILSSKKLLLSDSGFYLCAWSLDSFYGYTFGSGTRLTVV.

A remark on this clone: Other nucleotide sequences from this sample produce the same CDR3. V gene TRBV7-9 combines with J gene TRBJ2-5; TRBD1 might be the D (6 bases). V lost 1 base to trimming and J lost 4 bases, with 10 bases between them. The germline CDR1 and CDR2 sequences are SEHNR and FQNEAQ (reference sequence). The CDR3 covers 14 residues. The CDR3 loop reads CASSLGVRGETQYF. As DNA, the CDR3 is TGTGCCAGCAGCTTAGGTGTCAGGGGAGAGACCCAGTACTTC.

The V gene is TRBV30, the J gene TRBJ2-5, with D possibly being TRBD2 (5 bases). Germline-derived CDR1 and CDR2 are GTSNPN and SVGIG (reference sequence). Trimming cost V 0 bases and J 5 bases, with 13 bases left between them. The CDR3 runs to 14 residues. This chain's CDR3 is CAWSVLRGDETQYF. In DNA, the CDR3 is TGTGCCTGGAGTGTACTACGGGGTGACGAGACCCAGTACTTC.

A remark on this clone: The junction does not match germline at one end; this may be a read error. The chain links TRBV29-1 to TRBJ2-3, with D uncertain. Germline CDR1 SQVTM, CDR2 ANQGSEA. This CDR3 has 14 residues. DNA for the CDR3: TGCAGCGTCGAAGAGGACGGTCCTGCAGATACGCAGTATTTT. This sequence encodes CSVEEDGPADTQYF.

The rearrangement uses TRBV5-6 and TRBJ2-5; D not certain. The CDR3 length is 13 residues. Per germline, CDR1 SGHDT and CDR2 YYEEEE. The V end was cut by 0 bases, the J end by 1 base, with 4 bases between. CDR3 loop: CASSLDLQETQYF. The CDR3 nucleotides read TGTGCCAGCAGCTTGGACCTCCAAGAGACCCAGTACTTC.

There are a few counts of this clone. The V and J genes are TRBV30 and TRBJ2-1; the D gene is possibly TRBD1 (6 bases). CDR1 and CDR2 from the germline V gene are GTSNPN and SVGIG (reference sequence). V was clipped by 0 bases and J by 10 bases, with 13 bases between them. The CDR3 contains 13 residues. The CDR3 coding sequence is TGTGCCTGGAGTGTCAACAGGGCTGGCGAGCAGTTCTTC. The encoded protein is CAWSVNRAGEQFF.

This clone appeared a few times. The chain uses TRBV6-5 and TRBJ2-6; D gene ambiguous. The germline V gene encodes CDR1 MNHEY and CDR2 SVGAGI. The CDR3 runs to 15 residues. The V end lost 6 bases, the J end lost 0 bases, and 9 bases lay between the germline ends. The CDR3 DNA reads as TGTGCCAGCAGAGAAAGGAGCTCTGGGGCCAACGTCCTGACTTTC. Its translation is CASRERSSGANVLTF.

The rearrangement links TRBV30 to TRBJ1-1, with 8 bases that match TRBD1. Losses at the gene ends were 0 bases for V and 5 bases for J; bases not matched to a gene: 5. Germline V gives CDR1 GTSNPN, CDR2 SVGIG (reference sequence). This CDR3 contains 14 residues. As DNA, the CDR3 is TGTGCCTGGAGTGTTGGACAGGGCTGGACTGAAGCTTTCTTT. It encodes CAWSVGQGWTEAFF.

This clone was counted a few times. The chain joins TRBV6-5 to TRBJ2-3; D is unclear. Germline V gene sequence: CDR1 MNHEY, CDR2 SVGAGI. CDR3 size: 15 residues. With 6 bases removed from V and 1 base from J, the gap between germline ends came to 14 bases. CDR3 coding DNA: TGTGCCAGCAGCTATTTAGGGCCGGGCACAGATACGCAGTATTTT. Its translation: CASSYLGPGTDTQYF.

This chain links TRBV7-6 with TRBJ2-3; D may correspond to TRBD1 or TRBD2 (5 bases each). The ends were cut back, 1 base at V and 10 bases at J, with 12 bases in the middle. CDR1 SGHVS and CDR2 FNYEAQ come from the germline V gene. This CDR3 region has 13 residues. CDR3 region: CASSLVRGEAQYF. The DNA for the CDR3 is TGTGCCAGCAGCTTAGTACGGGGCGAGGCGCAGTATTTT.